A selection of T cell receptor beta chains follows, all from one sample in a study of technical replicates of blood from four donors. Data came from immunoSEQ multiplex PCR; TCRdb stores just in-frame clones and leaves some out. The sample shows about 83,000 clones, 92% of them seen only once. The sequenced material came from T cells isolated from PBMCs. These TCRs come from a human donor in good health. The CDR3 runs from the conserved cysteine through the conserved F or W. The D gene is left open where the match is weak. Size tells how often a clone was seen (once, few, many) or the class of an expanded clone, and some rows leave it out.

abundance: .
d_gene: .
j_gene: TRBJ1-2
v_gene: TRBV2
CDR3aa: CASRGAGTYGYTF
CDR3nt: TGTGCCAGCAGGGGGGCAGGGACCTATGGCTACACCTTC

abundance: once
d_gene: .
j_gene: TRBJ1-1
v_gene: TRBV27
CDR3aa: CASSLLGGNTEAFF
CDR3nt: TGTGCCAGCAGTTTATTAGGGGGGAACACTGAAGCTTTCTTT

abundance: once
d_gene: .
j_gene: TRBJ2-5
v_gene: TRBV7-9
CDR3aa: CASSAGGQETQYF
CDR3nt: TGTGCCAGCAGCGCAGGTGGACAAGAGACCCAGTACTTC

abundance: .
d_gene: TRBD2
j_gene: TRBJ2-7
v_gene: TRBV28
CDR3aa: CASSPSEAGGSYEQYF
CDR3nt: TGTGCCAGCAGCCCTTCGGAAGCGGGAGGCTCCTACGAGCAGTACTTC

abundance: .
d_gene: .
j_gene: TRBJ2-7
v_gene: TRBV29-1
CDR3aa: CSVVTRSGYEQYF
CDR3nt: TGCAGCGTTGTCACCCGTTCGGGCTACGAGCAGTACTTC

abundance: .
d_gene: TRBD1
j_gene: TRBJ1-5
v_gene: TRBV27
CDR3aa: CASSLIGQGASNQPQHF
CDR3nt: TGTGCCAGCAGTTTAATTGGACAGGGGGCTAGCAATCAGCCCCAGCATTTT

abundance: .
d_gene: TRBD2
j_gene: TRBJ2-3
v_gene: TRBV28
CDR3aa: CASSLLSNHLAGSTDTQYF
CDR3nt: TGTGCCAGCAGTTTATTGTCTAACCATCTAGCGGGCAGCACAGATACGCAGTATTTT

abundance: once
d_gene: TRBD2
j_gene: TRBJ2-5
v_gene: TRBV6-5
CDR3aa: CASSRTSGTQETQYF
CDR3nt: TGTGCCAGCAGTAGGACTAGCGGGACTCAAGAGACCCAGTACTTC

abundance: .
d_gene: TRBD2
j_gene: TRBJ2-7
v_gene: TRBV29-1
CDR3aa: CSASSGRYYEQYF
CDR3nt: TGCAGCGCATCTAGCGGACGGTACTACGAGCAGTACTTC

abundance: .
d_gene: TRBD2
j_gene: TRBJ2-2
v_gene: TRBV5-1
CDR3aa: CASSLRLAGGPYAGELFF
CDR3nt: TGCGCCAGCAGCTTGCGACTAGCGGGGGGGCCTTACGCCGGGGAGCTGTTTTTT

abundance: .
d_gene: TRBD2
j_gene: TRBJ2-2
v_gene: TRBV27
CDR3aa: CASRPIRREVDTGELFF
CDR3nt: TGTGCCAGCAGGCCCATAAGGCGGGAGGTAGACACCGGGGAGCTGTTTTTT

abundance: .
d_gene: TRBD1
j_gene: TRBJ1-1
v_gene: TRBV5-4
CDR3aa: CASSSLRQGADTEAFF
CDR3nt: TGTGCCAGCAGCTCCCTTAGACAGGGGGCAGACACTGAAGCTTTCTTT

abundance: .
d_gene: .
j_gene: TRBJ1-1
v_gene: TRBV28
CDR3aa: CASSFNRNTEAFF
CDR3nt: TGTGCCAGCAGTTTCAATAGGAACACTGAAGCTTTCTTT

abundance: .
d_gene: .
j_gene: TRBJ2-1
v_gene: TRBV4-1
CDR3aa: CASSLVTEAGVSNEQFF
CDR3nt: TGCGCCAGCAGCCTTGTCACAGAGGCAGGGGTTAGTAATGAGCAGTTCTTC

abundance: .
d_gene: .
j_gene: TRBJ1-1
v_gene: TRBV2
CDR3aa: CASSVQGKNTEAFF
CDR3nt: TGTGCCAGCAGTGTTCAGGGGAAGAACACTGAAGCTTTCTTT

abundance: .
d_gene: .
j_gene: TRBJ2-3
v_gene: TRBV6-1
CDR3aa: CASSGRGAGQSTDTQYF
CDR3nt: TGTGCCAGCAGTGGAAGAGGAGCGGGACAAAGCACAGATACGCAGTATTTT

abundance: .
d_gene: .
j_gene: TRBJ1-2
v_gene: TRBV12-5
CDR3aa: CASGLVQLPNYGYTF
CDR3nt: TGTGCTAGTGGTTTGGTACAGTTGCCTAACTATGGCTACACCTTC

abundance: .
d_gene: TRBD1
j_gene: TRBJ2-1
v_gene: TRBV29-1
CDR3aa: CSVDTGGHNEQFF
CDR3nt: TGCAGCGTTGACACAGGGGGGCATAATGAGCAGTTCTTC

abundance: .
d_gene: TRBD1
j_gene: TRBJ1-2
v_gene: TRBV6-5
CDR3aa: CASSRDRGYGYTF
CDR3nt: TGTGCCAGCAGTCGCGACAGGGGCTATGGCTACACCTTC

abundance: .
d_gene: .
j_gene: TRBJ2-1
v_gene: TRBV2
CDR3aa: CASTIKTGSYNEQFF
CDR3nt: TGTGCCAGCACCATTAAAACAGGTAGTTACAATGAGCAGTTCTTC

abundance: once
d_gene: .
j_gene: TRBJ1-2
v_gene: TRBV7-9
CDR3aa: CASSHRGQPTVYGYTF
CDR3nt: TGTGCCAGCAGCCATAGAGGACAGCCGACAGTCTATGGCTACACCTTC

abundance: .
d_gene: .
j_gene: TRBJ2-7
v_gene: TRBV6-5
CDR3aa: CASSYSRGSYEQYF
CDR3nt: TGTGCCAGCAGTTACTCCCGGGGAAGTTACGAGCAGTACTTC

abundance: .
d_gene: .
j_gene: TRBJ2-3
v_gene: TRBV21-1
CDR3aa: CASSMRLTSTDTQYF
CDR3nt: TGTGCCAGCAGCATGAGGCTTACTAGCACAGATACGCAGTATTTT

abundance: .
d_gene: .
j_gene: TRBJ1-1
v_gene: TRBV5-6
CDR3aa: CASSLGLSNTEAFF
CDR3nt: TGTGCCAGCAGCCTGGGACTCTCGAACACTGAAGCTTTCTTT

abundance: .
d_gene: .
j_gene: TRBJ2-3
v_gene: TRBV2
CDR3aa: CASSETASTDTQYF
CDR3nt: TGTGCCAGCAGCGAAACAGCTAGCACAGATACGCAGTATTTT

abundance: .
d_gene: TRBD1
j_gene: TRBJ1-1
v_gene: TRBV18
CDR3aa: CASSPPVGQKMNTEAFF
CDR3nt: TGTGCCAGCTCACCACCGGTGGGACAGAAAATGAACACTGAAGCTTTCTTT

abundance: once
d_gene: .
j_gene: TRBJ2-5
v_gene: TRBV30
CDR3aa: CAWSDPPLQETQYF
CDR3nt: TGTGCCTGGAGTGATCCTCCCCTCCAGGAGACCCAGTACTTC